The 10 T cell receptor beta chains reported below all come from one sample, sequenced in a study of Ad26.COV2.S vaccination and SARS-CoV-2 variants. This table comes from immunoSEQ multiplex PCR, and its TCRdb copy is limited to in-frame clones, with some not included. This table holds about 400,000 clones, about 89% found once. Treatment here: around 19 received Ad26.COV2.S at low or high dose, single or two shots; several received placebo; per-sample allocation not given. The samples were gathered on day 63 after the first injection of vaccine or placebo. The starting material was peripheral blood, obtained in a trial of Ad26.COV2.S vaccine versus placebo. These receptors were obtained from a person aged 18 to 59 who received the Ad26.COV2.S COVID-19 vaccine or a placebo.

The V gene is TRBV2, the J gene TRBJ1-4, with D maybe TRBD1 (5 bases). Germline loops: CDR1 SNHLY, CDR2 FYNNEI. The CDR3 runs to 15 residues. The V gene lost 5 bases and the J gene lost 0 bases, with 10 bases spanning the gap. The CDR3 DNA is TGTGCCAGCAGTCCAGACAGAGCAACTAATGAAAAACTGTTTTTT. Its protein product is CASSPDRATNEKLFF.

The chain joins TRBV9 to TRBJ1-1; tentative D call: TRBD1 (5 bases). The ends were cut back, 0 bases at V and 3 bases at J, with 6 bases in the middle. Germline V gene data show CDR1 as SGDLS and CDR2 as YYNGEE. This CDR3 has 13 residues. DNA of the CDR3: TGTGCCAGCAGCGTAGGGGGCTACACTGAAGCTTTCTTT. Amino acids: CASSVGGYTEAFF.

The chain carries TRBV20-1 and TRBJ1-2; perhaps TRBD1 as D (6 bases). This CDR3 region has 10 residues. Germline V gene lookup returns CDR1 DFQATT and CDR2 SNEGSKA (reference sequence). Trimming shortened V by 4 bases and J by 6 bases, and 6 bases separated the two germline ends. The CDR3 reads CSANRDGYTF. The CDR3 nucleotides are TGCAGTGCTAACAGGGATGGCTACACCTTC.

The chain uses TRBV14 and TRBJ2-7; D is ambiguous. Germline values: CDR1 SGHDN, CDR2 FVKESK. The CDR3 covers 14 residues. With 0 bases removed from V and 0 bases from J, the gap between germline ends came to 6 bases. CDR3 nucleotide sequence: TGTGCCAGCAGCCAAGACCGCACCTCCTACGAGCAGTACTTC. This codes for CASSQDRTSYEQYF.

The CDR3: CSVDLAMNTEAFF. CDR3 nucleotide sequence: TGCAGCGTTGATTTAGCAATGAACACTGAAGCTTTCTTT. This chain joins TRBV29-1 and TRBJ1-1; D gene uncertain. CDR1 and CDR2 (germline): SQVTM, ANQGSEA. Trimming left V 3 bases short and J 0 bases short, with 8 bases between. This CDR3 region has 13 residues.

The CDR3 loop reads CASSPWTEEYGYTF. DNA for the CDR3: TGTGCCAGCAGCCCCTGGACAGAAGAGTATGGCTACACCTTC. This chain connects TRBV5-6 to TRBJ1-2, with D perhaps matching TRBD1 (6 bases). V was cut by 4 bases and J by 5 bases, with 15 bases left in between. This CDR3 has 14 amino acids. Per germline, CDR1 SGHDT and CDR2 YYEEEE.

The chain combines TRBV9 with TRBJ2-7, with 15 bases fitting TRBD2. The V gene's germline CDR1 is SGDLS and CDR2 YYNGEE. V lost 4 bases, J lost 4 bases, and 9 bases stayed unmatched. The CDR3 totals 17 residues. The CDR3 DNA sequence: TGTGCCAGCAGCACCTGGACTAGCGGGAGGGCCGGATACGAGCAGTACTTC. Its protein product is CASSTWTSGRAGYEQYF.

V and J are TRBV11-3 and TRBJ2-1; 8 bases match TRBD2. CDR3 size: 16 residues. The ends lost 1 base at V and 5 bases at J; junction bases unmatched: 7. Germline V gene sequence: CDR1 SGHNT, CDR2 YENEEA. The CDR3 nucleotides read TGTGCCAGCAGCTTAGCTCTGACTAGCGCAGACAATGAGCAGTTCTTC. Amino acid sequence: CASSLALTSADNEQFF.

CDR3 sequence: CAWSFARGNSPLHF. The CDR3 DNA reads as TGTGCCTGGAGTTTCGCCAGGGGTAATTCACCCCTCCACTTT. This chain joins TRBV30 and TRBJ1-6; a weak D match, TRBD1 (6 bases). V lost 2 bases to trimming and J lost 6 bases, with 11 bases between them. The CDR3 totals 14 residues. The V gene's germline CDR1 is GTSNPN and CDR2 SVGIG (reference sequence).

This chain connects TRBV28 to TRBJ1-1; 8 positions agree with TRBD1. Germline V CDR1 and CDR2: MDHEN, SYDVKM. J gave up 4 bases and V 4 bases, and 8 bases lay outside the gene matches. This CDR3 has 15 residues. Here the CDR3 DNA reads TGTGCCAGCAGTTCCCCCGCAGGGGGCGTCACTGAAGCTTTCTTT. Residues: CASSSPAGGVTEAFF.